This entry lists 19 T cell receptor beta chains sequenced from one sample in a study of beta chain features in type 1 diabetes. The isolated RNA, all of it, was reverse transcribed, so expressed TCRB transcripts were what got sequenced. Some clones are missing from TCRdb's copy, which holds only in-frame ones; the method was immunoSEQ multiplex PCR. The sample records 65,000 to 100,000 clones, under 35% being singletons. Sequencing input: stem cell memory CD4+ T cells from blood. The receptors originated from a woman between 18 and 30 years old in good health.

This clone was seen a few times. The chain uses TRBV5-1 and TRBJ1-1, with D hard to call. V was cut by 0 bases and J by 5 bases, with 8 bases left in between. This CDR3 contains 13 residues. CDR1 is SGHRS and CDR2 is YFSETQ in the germline V gene. CDR3 sequence reads: CASSLETETEAFF. DNA of the CDR3: TGCGCCAGCAGCTTGGAAACGGAGACTGAAGCTTTCTTT.

This clone was seen only a few times. The rearrangement uses TRBV18 and TRBJ2-3; TRBD1 is a possible D gene (5 bases). This CDR3 is built from 15 residues. Germline CDR1 is KGHSH and CDR2 is LQKENI. V lost 3 bases to trimming and J lost 2 bases, with 12 bases between them. The CDR3 sequence is CASSPPWGLTDTQYF. The CDR3 DNA is TGTGCCAGCTCACCCCCTTGGGGCCTCACAGATACGCAGTATTTT.

This clone was observed a handful of times. V usage is TRBV4-1 and J usage is TRBJ2-5; the match to TRBD2 covers 13 bases. The CDR3 loop spans 16 amino acids. Trimming cost V 5 bases and J 3 bases; bases outside gene matches: 6. CDR1 and CDR2 (germline): MGHRA, YSYEKL. This chain's CDR3 is CASSNPGLAGEETQYF. Here the CDR3 DNA reads TGCGCCAGCAGCAATCCTGGACTAGCGGGGGAAGAGACCCAGTACTTC.

The chain recombines TRBV11-2 with TRBJ2-1; 13 nucleotides align to TRBD2. CDR1 is SGHAT, CDR2 FQNNGV, per germline. The CDR3 spans 17 residues. Trimming cost V 3 bases and J 8 bases; bases outside gene matches: 10. CDR3 protein: CASSFPGWTSGGDEQFF. The CDR3 region has the DNA TGTGCCAGCAGCTTTCCCGGTTGGACTAGCGGGGGTGATGAGCAGTTCTTC.

This clone was observed a handful of times. The chain carries TRBV19 and TRBJ1-2; no definite D call. The CDR3 runs 15 residues. V lost 6 bases to trimming and J lost 2 bases, with 16 bases between them. Germline lookup yields CDR1 LNHDA and CDR2 SQIVND (reference sequence). Here the CDR3 reads CASSSATRINYGYTF. The CDR3 coding sequence is TGTGCCAGTAGCTCCGCTACGCGGATAAACTATGGCTACACCTTC.

This clone showed up just a few times. The V call is TRBV30, the J call TRBJ1-1; tentatively, D is TRBD1 (5 bases). Germline values: CDR1 GTSNPN, CDR2 SVGIG (reference sequence). V shed 2 bases and J shed 0 bases, with 16 bases lying between them. The CDR3 is 16 residues long. The CDR3 DNA is TGTGCCTGGAGTCCACCGGGGACTTCAATGAACACTGAAGCTTTCTTT. Protein: CAWSPPGTSMNTEAFF.

This chain links TRBV5-4 with TRBJ1-2; D uncertain. CDR3 length equals 14 residues. The V end lost 9 bases, the J end lost 4 bases, and 19 bases lay between the germline ends. Germline CDR1 is SGHNT and CDR2 is YYREEE (reference sequence). DNA of the CDR3: TGTGCCACCTACCGAGAGGCCCTCGGCTATGGCTACACCTTC. This codes for CATYREALGYGYTF.

This clone was observed a few times. The rearrangement uses TRBV2 and TRBJ1-1, with no clear D. With 5 bases removed from V and 4 bases from J, the gap between germline ends came to 14 bases. Germline V CDR1 and CDR2: SNHLY, FYNNEI. This CDR3 contains 14 residues. CDR3 in DNA: TGTGCCAGCAGTCGGGCCGAGGGAGGCACTGAAGCTTTCTTT. This codes for CASSRAEGGTEAFF.

The gene calls are TRBV7-6 and TRBJ2-5, with 10 bases identical to TRBD2. Germline V gene lookup returns CDR1 SGHVS and CDR2 FNYEAQ. The CDR3 extends over 18 amino acids. V dropped 1 base and J dropped 4; count of bases not matched to a gene: 12. CDR3 nucleotides: TGTGCCAGCAGCTTAGTTGGTCCTAGCGGGGGCAGGGGAGAGACCCAGTACTTC. Its protein is CASSLVGPSGGRGETQYF. The variable domain in full, with the rest retrieved from reference TRBV7-6 and TRBJ2-5, is GAGVSQSPRYKVTKRGQDVALRCDPISGHVSLYWYRQALGQGPEFLTYFNYEAQQDKSGLPNDRFSAERPEGSISTLTIQRTEQRDSAMYRCASSLVGPSGGRGETQYFGPGTRLLVL.

This clone was observed a few times. The chain has TRBV7-8 and TRBJ1-2; a possible D gene is TRBD1 (6 bases). Germline-derived CDR1 and CDR2 are SGHVS and FQNEAQ. This CDR3 comprises 14 residues. V was clipped by 4 bases and J by 5 bases, with 14 bases between them. The CDR3 reads CASSSGQSWYGYTF. CDR3 nucleotide sequence: TGTGCCAGCAGCTCCGGACAGAGCTGGTATGGCTACACCTTC.

The V call is TRBV11-2, the J call TRBJ1-5, with no clear D. Germline V CDR1 and CDR2: SGHAT, FQNNGV. The CDR3 spans 17 residues. Trimming took 5 bases from V and 2 from J, leaving 19 bases between them. The CDR3 spells CASSLKLVRGCNQPQHF. CDR3 coding DNA: TGTGCCAGCAGCCTAAAGTTGGTCCGCGGGTGCAATCAGCCCCAGCATTTT.

The J gene is TRBJ2-7, the V gene TRBV7-9; TRBD2 aligns across 9 bases. J lost 5 bases, V lost 1 base, and 6 bases had no gene match. The CDR3 runs to 15 residues. Germline CDR1 and CDR2: SEHNR and FQNEAQ (reference sequence). For the CDR3, the DNA is TGTGCCAGCAGCTTAGAACTAGCGGGCACGAACGAGCAGTACTTC. Protein product: CASSLELAGTNEQYF.

The chain has TRBV7-9 and TRBJ2-1; D may be TRBD2 (6 bases). There are 12 residues in the CDR3. V lost 6 bases to trimming and J lost 12 bases, with 15 bases between them. CDR1 is SEHNR, CDR2 FQNEAQ, per germline (reference sequence). The CDR3 coding sequence is TGTGCCAGCAGTAGACCGGGACTCGGGCAGTTCTTC. Protein product: CASSRPGLGQFF.

V and J are TRBV9 and TRBJ2-1; the D gene is possibly TRBD2 (6 bases). The V end lost 3 bases, the J end lost 1 base, and 8 bases lay between the germline ends. Germline values: CDR1 SGDLS, CDR2 YYNGEE. This CDR3 is built from 14 residues. The CDR3 nucleotides read TGTGCCAGCAGCGGTAGCGGTTCCTACAATGAGCAGTTCTTC. Translation gives CASSGSGSYNEQFF.

The chain couples TRBV5-1 to TRBJ2-1; 10 bases line up with TRBD2. The germline CDR1 and CDR2 sequences are SGHRS and YFSETQ. This CDR3 region has 14 residues. The junction had 3 bases not matched to a gene; V was cut back by 1 base and J by 8 bases. Here the CDR3 reads CASSLTSGKDEQFF. CDR3 nucleotide sequence: TGCGCCAGCAGCTTGACTAGCGGGAAGGATGAGCAGTTCTTC.

The rearrangement links TRBV29-1 to TRBJ2-1; a possible D gene is TRBD1 (5 bases). Germline CDR1 and CDR2: SQVTM and ANQGSEA. The CDR3 consists of 15 residues. V lost 8 bases to trimming and J lost 6 bases, with 23 bases between them. The CDR3 reads CSTGVRALDANEQFF. CDR3 nucleotide sequence: TGCAGCACAGGCGTACGGGCCTTAGATGCCAATGAGCAGTTCTTC.

This clone showed up just a few times. V gene TRBV5-6 combines with J gene TRBJ2-5, with TRBD2 matching 8 bases. Unmatched junction bases numbered 6, after V lost 6 bases and J lost 5 bases. The CDR3 length is 13 residues. Per the germline V gene, CDR1 is SGHDT and CDR2 is YYEEEE. This chain's CDR3 is CASKSAGVETQYF. The CDR3 DNA follows: TGTGCCAGCAAGTCAGCGGGAGTGGAGACCCAGTACTTC. The complete variable domain, with remaining parts taken from reference TRBV5-6 and TRBJ2-5, reads DAGVTQSPTHLIKTRGQQVTLRCSPKSGHDTVSWYQQALGQGPQFIFQYYEEEERQRGNFPDRFSGHQFPNYSSELNVNALLLGDSALYLCASKSAGVETQYFGPGTRLLVL.

The J gene is TRBJ2-1, the V gene TRBV27; TRBD1 matches 7 bases. The CDR3 covers 15 residues. V lost 3 bases, J lost 9 bases, and 11 bases stayed unmatched. Germline CDR1 MNHEY, CDR2 SMNVEV (reference sequence). CDR3 nucleotide sequence: TGTGCCAGCAGTTTTTCCGTCTCACAGGGGTTTGAGCAGTTCTTC. Translated, it gives CASSFSVSQGFEQFF.

The chain joins TRBV7-2 to TRBJ1-4, with 7 bases fitting TRBD1. The CDR3 extends over 16 amino acids. Germline assignment: CDR1 SGHTA and CDR2 FQGNSA. V was clipped by 2 bases and J by 5 bases; unmatched bases: 8. The CDR3 loop reads CASSLMGGTANEKLFF. CDR3 nucleotide sequence: TGTGCCAGCAGCTTAATGGGTGGGACAGCGAATGAAAAACTGTTTTTT.